A single sample is the source of the 20 T cell receptor beta chains below, sequenced in a study of OX40 agonist ivuxolimab in advanced cancers. Data came from immunoSEQ multiplex PCR; TCRdb stores just in-frame clones and leaves some out. Of over 65,000 clones detected, approximately 83% appear once; the ten largest clones hold approximately 2%. This specimen consisted of CD4+ or CD8+ T cells sorted from blood, obtained in a trial of the OX40 agonist ivuxolimab. All receptors come from an adult with an advanced solid tumor such as melanoma, head and neck, liver or kidney cancer.

The rearrangement uses TRBV6-5 and TRBJ1-4; 8 nucleotides agree with TRBD1. Trimming removed 7 bases from V and 6 bases from J; junction bases left unmatched: 4. The CDR3 sequence is 13 residues long. Germline CDR1 reads MNHEY; CDR2 reads SVGAGI. This CDR3 reads CASTRGQDEKLFF. The CDR3 coding sequence is TGTGCCAGCACCAGGGGGCAGGATGAAAAACTGTTTTTT.

The chain has TRBV2 and TRBJ1-2, with 8 bases identical to TRBD1. The CDR3 runs to 12 residues. Germline CDR1 is SNHLY and CDR2 is FYNNEI. Trimming cost V 7 bases and J 7 bases; bases outside gene matches: 5. The CDR3 nucleotides read TGTGCCAGCAATCTAGGACAGGGTGGCTACACCTTC. The encoded protein is CASNLGQGGYTF.

The chain couples TRBV30 to TRBJ1-3; D gene unclear. The CDR3 covers 14 residues. CDR1 and CDR2 from the germline V gene are GTSNPN and SVGIG (reference sequence). V dropped 0 bases and J dropped 0 bases, with 6 bases sitting between them. The CDR3 sequence is CAWSVGYSGNTIYF. The CDR3 nucleotides read TGTGCCTGGAGTGTAGGGTACTCTGGAAACACCATATATTTT.

V gene TRBV11-3 combines with J gene TRBJ1-4, with TRBD1 identical over 8 bases. Germline CDR1 reads SGHNT; CDR2 reads YENEEA. J gave up 2 bases and V 4 bases, and 3 bases lay outside the gene matches. The CDR3 loop spans 15 amino acids. CDR3 nucleotides: TGTGCCAGCAGCTCCTCAGGGGGCACTAATGAAAAACTGTTTTTT. Residues: CASSSSGGTNEKLFF.

J is TRBJ2-2 and V is TRBV7-9; D remains ambiguous. Trimming took 2 bases from V and 3 from J, leaving 7 bases between them. CDR1 is SEHNR and CDR2 is FQNEAQ in the germline V gene (reference sequence). The CDR3 totals 14 residues. The CDR3 here is CASSLTTDTGELFF. The CDR3 DNA sequence: TGTGCCAGCAGCTTAACCACGGACACCGGGGAGCTGTTTTTT.

This chain connects TRBV10-1 to TRBJ2-3, with D perhaps matching TRBD1 or TRBD2 (5 bases each). V lost 4 bases, J lost 4 bases, and 12 bases lay in between. There are 14 residues in the CDR3. The germline gives CDR1 WNHNN, CDR2 SYGVQD (reference sequence). The CDR3 nucleotides read TGCGCCAGCAGTGGGGATCGGGGCGCAGATACGCAGTATTTT. It codes for CASSGDRGADTQYF.

V and J are TRBV6-5 and TRBJ2-7, with 7 nucleotides matching TRBD1. V shed 7 bases, J shed 2 bases, and the junction held 8 bases outside the gene matches. This CDR3 contains 14 residues. The germline V gene encodes CDR1 MNHEY and CDR2 SVGAGI. This chain's CDR3 is CASTRDRFPYEQYF. The DNA for the CDR3 is TGTGCCAGCACCCGGGACAGATTTCCCTACGAGCAGTACTTC.

This sequence joins TRBV6-1 and TRBJ2-2, with D perhaps TRBD1 (6 bases). V dropped 10 bases and J dropped 6 bases, with 21 bases sitting between them. CDR1 is MNHNS and CDR2 is SASEGT in the germline V gene. The CDR3 sequence is 15 residues long. The CDR3 DNA reads as TGTGCCACCACGAGGGTTCCAGGGGCGTCCGGGGAGCTGTTTTTT. This codes for CATTRVPGASGELFF.

V is TRBV28 and J is TRBJ2-7; no firm D call. Per germline, CDR1 MDHEN and CDR2 SYDVKM. CDR3 size: 11 residues. Trimming removed 2 bases at V and 2 bases at J, with 1 base between. CDR3 residues: CASSLTYEQYF. The CDR3 coding sequence is TGTGCCAGCAGTTTAACCTACGAGCAGTACTTC. The full variable domain, rest sourced from reference TRBV28 and TRBJ2-7, is DVKVTQSSRYLVKRTGEKVFLECVQDMDHENMFWYRQDPGLGLRLIYFSYDVKMKEKGDIPEGYSVSREKKERFSLILESASTNQTSMYLCASSLTYEQYFGPGTRLTVT.

This clone was detected only a few times. The rearrangement links TRBV4-1 to TRBJ1-4; D unclear. The ends were cut back, 0 bases at V and 8 bases at J, with 25 bases in the middle. The germline V gene encodes CDR1 MGHRA and CDR2 YSYEKL. The CDR3 is 19 residues long. The CDR3 loop reads CASSQDLLVWSRPDEKLFF. CDR3 coding DNA: TGCGCCAGCAGCCAAGATCTATTGGTATGGTCGAGGCCAGACGAAAAACTGTTTTTT.

This chain uses TRBV5-1 with TRBJ1-2, with 7 bases matching TRBD1. Germline trimming cut 0 bases from V and 3 bases from J; bases unmatched to any gene: 8. CDR3 length equals 16 residues. Germline CDR1 SGHRS, CDR2 YFSETQ. Here the CDR3 DNA reads TGCGCCAGCAGCTTGGGTGGACAGGAGATTTACTATGGCTACACCTTC. Protein product: CASSLGGQEIYYGYTF.

CDR3 amino acids: CATLAGGYYNEQFF. The CDR3 DNA follows: TGTGCCACCCTAGCGGGGGGATACTACAATGAGCAGTTCTTC. The rearrangement uses TRBV28 and TRBJ2-1; 11 bases map to TRBD2. The CDR3 loop spans 14 amino acids. V gave up 10 bases and J gave up 3 bases; unmatched junction bases: 5. Per the germline V gene, CDR1 is MDHEN and CDR2 is SYDVKM.

This sequence joins TRBV30 and TRBJ1-3, with D possibly being TRBD1 (5 bases). Trimming stripped 4 bases from V and 0 bases from J, with 13 bases between. The CDR3 contains 15 residues. CDR1 GTSNPN and CDR2 SVGIG come from the germline V gene (reference sequence). CDR3 DNA: TGTGCCTGGATCACAGGACCAAACTCTGGAAACACCATATATTTT. Translation gives CAWITGPNSGNTIYF.

The V call is TRBV9, the J call TRBJ2-5, with 9 bases matching TRBD2. The CDR3 loop spans 18 amino acids. In germline, CDR1 is SGDLS, CDR2 YYNGEE. J lost 4 bases, V lost 0 bases, and 13 bases had no gene match. CDR3 loop: CASSVGRGGLVYGETQYF. The CDR3, as DNA: TGTGCCAGCAGCGTAGGGCGGGGGGGCCTAGTTTATGGAGAGACCCAGTACTTC.

The V and J genes are TRBV27 and TRBJ2-3; tentatively, D is TRBD1 (6 bases). Per germline, CDR1 MNHEY and CDR2 SMNVEV (reference sequence). The V end lost 8 bases, the J end lost 4 bases, and 10 bases lay between the germline ends. The CDR3 totals 12 residues. The CDR3: CASGNRADTQYF. Here the CDR3 DNA reads TGTGCCAGCGGGAACAGGGCAGATACGCAGTATTTT.

This chain connects TRBV9 to TRBJ2-3, with TRBD2 identical over 11 bases. Losses at the gene ends were 0 bases for V and 3 bases for J; bases not matched to a gene: 6. The CDR3 loop spans 17 amino acids. The germline V gene has CDR1 SGDLS and CDR2 YYNGEE. The CDR3 spells CASSVDSGGGPTDTQYF. For the CDR3, the DNA is TGTGCCAGCAGCGTAGATAGCGGGGGGGGACCGACAGATACGCAGTATTTT.

This clone was seen a single time. This chain uses TRBV5-1 with TRBJ2-1; D unclear. The germline gives CDR1 SGHRS, CDR2 YFSETQ. CDR3 length: 13 amino acids. Trimming took 1 base from V and 4 from J, leaving 6 bases between them. The CDR3 DNA sequence: TGCGCCAGCAGCTTGCCCGGGTACAATGAGCAGTTCTTC. Protein product: CASSLPGYNEQFF.

There are a few counts of this clone. The genes are TRBV9 and TRBJ1-5; 9 bases agree with TRBD1. V shed 1 base, J shed 7 bases, and the junction held 6 bases outside the gene matches. This CDR3 region has 15 residues. Germline assignment: CDR1 SGDLS and CDR2 YYNGEE. The CDR3 here is CASSVSQGAGQPQHF. The CDR3 nucleotides are TGTGCCAGCAGCGTATCACAGGGGGCGGGGCAGCCCCAGCATTTT.

The genes are TRBV27 and TRBJ1-3, with D tentatively TRBD1 (6 bases). V was cut by 0 bases and J by 0 bases, with 18 bases left in between. CDR1 and CDR2 from the germline V gene are MNHEY and SMNVEV (reference sequence). CDR3 length equals 19 residues. Here the CDR3 reads CASSLSAGGGVLSGNTIYF. DNA of the CDR3: TGTGCCAGCAGTTTATCGGCGGGAGGGGGGGTCCTCTCTGGAAACACCATATATTTT.

The chain couples TRBV9 to TRBJ2-3, with 8 bases that match TRBD2. Germline V gives CDR1 SGDLS, CDR2 YYNGEE. The junction had 3 bases not matched to a gene; V was cut back by 0 bases and J by 6 bases. The length of the CDR3 is 14 residues. The CDR3 loop is CASSVVGGGDTQYF. The CDR3 DNA reads as TGTGCCAGCAGCGTAGTTGGCGGGGGGGATACGCAGTATTTT.